The rows below give T cell receptor beta chains drawn from one sample of a study of STAT5B mutations in CD4+ large granular lymphocyte leukemia. Data came from immunoSEQ multiplex PCR; TCRdb stores just in-frame clones and leaves some out. This sample yields roughly 48,000 clones, of which 60% to 75% are seen a single time; more than 1.5% belongs to the top ten. Sequenced sample: CD4+ T cells from blood buffy coats. The receptors derive from a human donor in good health. The CDR3 runs from the conserved cysteine through the conserved F or W. Fields, in order: J gene, clone size, V gene, D gene, CDR3 DNA, CDR3 protein. A D gene is named only where the DNA matches it firmly. Clone size appears in some rows only: once, few, many, or a class for an expanded clone.

TRBJ2-2,NA,TRBV7-8,NA,TGTGCCAGCAGCTTAGGAGATTTGTCAGGGATCGGGGAGCTGTTTTTT,CASSLGDLSGIGELFF
TRBJ1-5,NA,TRBV6-1,NA,TGTGCCAGCAGTGCCACCGGGTCAGGGTCTCAGCCCCAGCATTTT,CASSATGSGSQPQHF
TRBJ2-1,NA,TRBV5-1,NA,TGCGCCAGCAGCGCCCTGACTGCCAGCTCCTACAATGAGCAGTTCTTC,CASSALTASSYNEQFF
TRBJ1-2,NA,TRBV2,TRBD1,TGTGCCAGGGGGACAGGCCTTAACTATGGCTACACCTTC,CARGTGLNYGYTF
TRBJ1-2,few,TRBV7-8,NA,TGTGCCAGCAGCCCAGAGTTAAACTATGGCTACACCTTC,CASSPELNYGYTF
TRBJ1-6,NA,TRBV6-6,TRBD1,TGTGCCAGCAGCCTAGGACAGGGGAATAATTCACCCCTCCACTTT,CASSLGQGNNSPLHF
TRBJ1-6,NA,TRBV6-6,NA,TGTGCCAGCAGCACAGCTAATTCACCCCTCCACTTT,CASSTANSPLHF
TRBJ2-1,NA,TRBV19,NA,TGTGCCAGTAGTATCAATGGGCCTTCAGGAGGTTGGAATGAGCAGTTCTTC,CASSINGPSGGWNEQFF
TRBJ2-7,NA,TRBV25-1,TRBD1,TGTGCCAGCAGTGGAACCGGGACAGGGATCTACGAGCAGTACTTC,CASSGTGTGIYEQYF
TRBJ2-2,NA,TRBV9,NA,TGTGCCAGCAGACGGACCCCTAACACCGGGGAGCTGTTTTTT,CASRRTPNTGELFF
TRBJ2-1,NA,TRBV18,NA,TGTGCCAGCTCACCAGGAGGGTTTGCGCAGTTCTTC,CASSPGGFAQFF
TRBJ1-4,NA,TRBV7-2,TRBD1,TGTGCCAGCAGCTTGGGGGACAGGGTGAATGAACTGTTTTTT,CASSLGDRVNELFF
TRBJ1-2,NA,TRBV28,NA,TGTGCCAGCAGTTTATCTCGGGGGCAAGGCTACACCTTC,CASSLSRGQGYTF
TRBJ2-2,NA,TRBV7-2,NA,TGTGCCAGCAGCTCAGACTACTCGAGAACCGGGGAGCTGTTTTTT,CASSSDYSRTGELFF
TRBJ2-2,NA,TRBV7-6,NA,TGTGCCAGCAGCTTGGGGCATAACACCGGGGAGCTGTTTTTT,CASSLGHNTGELFF
TRBJ2-7,NA,TRBV28,NA,TGTGCCACCGTACGGGCCTACGAGCAGTACTTC,CATVRAYEQYF
TRBJ2-7,NA,TRBV2,TRBD2,TGTGCCAGCAGCACTAGCGACAGCTCCTACGAGCAGTACTTC,CASSTSDSSYEQYF
TRBJ2-2,NA,TRBV5-1,NA,TGCGCCAGCAGCTTGAAGACCGGGAACACCGGGGAGCTGTTTTTT,CASSLKTGNTGELFF
TRBJ1-6,NA,TRBV6-6,NA,TGTGCCAGCAGTTACTTGGGTGGCTCACCCCTCCACTTT,CASSYLGGSPLHF
TRBJ1-3,NA,TRBV10-3,NA,TGTGCCATCAGGACGGACAGAACTGAAACTGGAAACACCATATATTTT,CAIRTDRTETGNTIYF
TRBJ2-3,NA,TRBV21-1,NA,TGTGCCAGCAGCTACAGGCGGGGGGGGCCGTATTTT,CASSYRRGGPYF
TRBJ2-1,NA,TRBV7-5,NA,TGTGCCAGAAGCACCCGACAGGGTCAAGGGGAGGAATATGAGCAGTTCTTC,CARSTRQGQGEEYEQFF
TRBJ1-1,NA,TRBV27,NA,TGTGCCAGCAGTTTAGCCAGGGTCGGTGAAGCTTTCTTT,CASSLARVGEAFF